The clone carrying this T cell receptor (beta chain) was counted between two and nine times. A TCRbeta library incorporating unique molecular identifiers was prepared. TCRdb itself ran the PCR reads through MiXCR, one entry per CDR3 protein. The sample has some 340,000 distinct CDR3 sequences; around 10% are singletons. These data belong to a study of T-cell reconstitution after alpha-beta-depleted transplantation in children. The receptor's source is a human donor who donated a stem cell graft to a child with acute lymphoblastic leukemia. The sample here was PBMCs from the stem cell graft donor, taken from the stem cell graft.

As DNA, the CDR3 is TGTGCCAGCAGCTTGGCGACTAGCCTGCGAGGGAGAAGCTACGAGCAGTACTTC. Its translation is CASSLATSLRGRSYEQYF. The chain recombines TRBV7-2 with TRBJ2-7; 7 bases fit TRBD2. Germline V gene lookup returns CDR1 SGHTA and CDR2 FQGNSA. J lost 3 bases, V lost 3 bases, and 17 bases had no gene match. The CDR3 has 18 amino acids.